A selection of T cell receptor beta chains follows, all from one sample in a study of T cells in Graves' hyperthyroidism and ophthalmopathy. TCRdb passed the multiplex PCR reads through MiXCR, listing each CDR3 protein once. Among 600,000 or so distinct CDR3 sequences listed, approximately 14% were seen once. Sequences were obtained from blood. These receptor sequences come from a woman under 30 with Graves' ophthalmopathy. Each CDR3 is given with its conserved first and last residue. The D gene is left open where the match is weak. Clone size appears in some rows only: once, few, many, or a class for an expanded clone.

TRBV12-3/TRBV12-4	many	.	TRBJ1-2	CASSLVLGQAGYGYTF	TGTGCCAGCAGTTTAGTCTTGGGGCAGGCGGGCTATGGCTACACCTTC
TRBV6-5	.	.	TRBJ2-7	CASSYPDFVGEGIYEQYF	TGTGCCAGCAGTTACCCTGACTTCGTGGGAGAGGGGATCTACGAGCAGTACTTC
TRBV2	many	.	TRBJ1-3	CASSAGGFSGNTIYF	TGTGCCAGCAGTGCGGGGGGGTTTTCTGGAAACACCATATATTTT
TRBV27	many	TRBD1	TRBJ1-5	CASRLGTGRDQPQHF	TGTGCCAGCAGACTGGGGACAGGGCGGGATCAGCCCCAGCATTTT
TRBV7-9	.	TRBD1	TRBJ2-7	CASSLVGTGDEQYF	TGTGCCAGCAGCTTAGTGGGGACAGGGGACGAGCAGTACTTC
TRBV19	.	.	TRBJ2-7	CASSIGGRRSSYEQYF	TGTGCCAGTAGTATCGGGGGCAGACGGAGCTCCTACGAGCAGTACTTC
TRBV4-1	.	TRBD1	TRBJ2-3	CASSQPKTDRVRHTQYF	TGCGCCAGCAGCCAACCCAAAACGGACAGGGTCAGGCATACGCAGTATTTT
TRBV5-1	many	.	TRBJ2-2	CASSFGGTGELFF	TGCGCCAGCAGCTTTGGCGGAACCGGGGAGCTGTTTTTT
TRBV19	many	TRBD1	TRBJ1-5	CASSTWTGGEWDQPQHF	TGTGCCAGTAGTACGTGGACAGGGGGGGAATGGGATCAGCCCCAGCATTTT
TRBV5-1	few	TRBD2	TRBJ2-7	CASSWGSGNYEQYF	TGCGCCAGCAGCTGGGGGAGCGGGAACTACGAGCAGTACTTC
TRBV10-3	.	.	TRBJ1-6	CAISAWGSSTGSYNSPLHF	TGTGCCATCAGTGCCTGGGGTTCCTCAACCGGCTCCTATAATTCACCCCTCCACTTT
TRBV18	many	.	TRBJ1-1	CASSRNPQRAEAFF	TGTGCCAGCTCACGCAATCCCCAGAGGGCCGAAGCTTTCTTT
TRBV4-1	many	TRBD1	TRBJ2-7	CASSPPDRGYEQYF	TGTGCCAGCTCACCACCGGACAGGGGATACGAGCAGTACTTC
TRBV30	many	.	TRBJ2-5	CAWSVAGQETQYF	TGTGCCTGGAGTGTTGCGGGGCAGGAGACCCAGTACTTC
TRBV7-9	many	.	TRBJ1-2	CASIAGSSYGYTF	TGTGCCAGCATCGCGGGGTCCTCCTATGGCTACACCTTC
TRBV14	many	.	TRBJ2-1	CASTQTGTPGLDEQFF	TGTGCCAGCACTCAGACCGGGACCCCGGGGCTCGATGAGCAGTTCTTC
TRBV2	few	.	TRBJ1-2	CASSDSRALYGYTF	TGTGCCAGCAGTGATTCACGGGCCCTCTATGGCTACACCTTC
TRBV20-1	.	.	TRBJ2-7	CSASAVPIYEQYF	TGCAGTGCTAGCGCAGTGCCGATCTACGAGCAGTACTTC
TRBV4-2	.	.	TRBJ2-1	CASRPQGLNNEQFF	TGTGCCAGCAGACCACAGGGCCTTAACAATGAGCAGTTCTTC
TRBV2	many	.	TRBJ1-2	CASRATQNYGYTF	TGTGCCAGCAGGGCTACACAGAACTATGGCTACACCTTC
TRBV5-6	once	TRBD1	TRBJ1-4	CASSLVMGQGHEKLFF	TGTGCCAGCAGCTTGGTAATGGGACAGGGGCATGAAAAACTGTTTTTT
TRBV7-9	many	.	TRBJ1-5	CASSLSRGPEGNQPQHF	TGTGCCAGCAGCTTGAGCAGGGGCCCGGAGGGCAATCAGCCCCAGCATTTT
TRBV5-5	few	TRBD1	TRBJ1-5	CASSLGGRGLENNQPQHF	TGTGCCAGCAGCTTGGGGGGGAGGGGGCTAGAAAACAATCAGCCCCAGCATTTT
TRBV7-9	many	TRBD1	TRBJ2-2	CASRGPGTGGLAGELFF	TGTGCCAGCAGGGGACCCGGGACAGGGGGCCTGGCCGGGGAGCTGTTTTTT
TRBV25-1	.	TRBD1	TRBJ2-1	CASSEDRASYNEQFF	TGTGCCAGCAGTGAAGACAGGGCATCCTACAATGAGCAGTTCTTC
TRBV2	.	.	TRBJ2-1	CASSSPGPQFF	TGTGCCAGCAGTTCCCCGGGGCCCCAGTTCTTC
TRBV5-1	.	TRBD2	TRBJ2-7	CASGVQREAGEQYF	TGCGCCAGCGGGGTCCAGCGGGAGGCGGGCGAGCAGTACTTC
TRBV5-5	many	.	TRBJ2-2	CASSLGGVDTGELFF	TGTGCCAGCAGCTTGGGCGGGGTGGACACCGGGGAGCTGTTTTTT
TRBV20-1	many	.	TRBJ2-7	CSASGLKSYEQYF	TGCAGTGCTAGTGGCCTGAAGTCCTACGAGCAGTACTTC
TRBV5-5	many	.	TRBJ1-1	CASSFVPGDTEAFF	TGTGCCAGCAGCTTCGTCCCCGGGGACACTGAAGCTTTCTTT
TRBV30	many	TRBD1	TRBJ2-7	CAWDRTGEANEQYF	TGTGCCTGGGATCGAACAGGGGAAGCGAACGAGCAGTACTTC
TRBV12-3/TRBV12-4	many	TRBD1	TRBJ1-1	CASSERQGVTEAFF	TGTGCCAGCAGTGAACGACAGGGCGTCACTGAAGCTTTCTTT
TRBV6-1	many	TRBD2	TRBJ2-5	CASRRSGAEWETQYF	TGTGCCAGCCGTCGGAGCGGGGCCGAGTGGGAGACCCAGTACTTC
TRBV20-1	.	TRBD2	TRBJ2-7	CSARSSSGFYEQYF	TGCAGTGCTCGTTCTTCTAGCGGGTTCTACGAGCAGTACTTC
TRBV18	many	.	TRBJ1-1	CASSPGPANTEAFF	TGTGCCAGCTCACCAGGACCCGCGAACACTGAAGCTTTCTTT
TRBV6-1	.	.	TRBJ1-4	CASTPPMGHGNEKLFF	TGTGCCAGCACCCCACCCATGGGGCACGGTAATGAAAAACTGTTTTTT
TRBV20-1	.	TRBD2	TRBJ2-5	CSASSGRDQETQYF	TGCAGTGCTAGTAGCGGGAGGGACCAAGAGACCCAGTACTTC
TRBV2	.	.	TRBJ2-2	CASRGRANTGGLFF	TGTGCCAGCAGGGGCAGGGCGAACACCGGGGGGCTGTTTTTT
TRBV7-8	.	.	TRBJ1-6	CASSFGSGANNSPLHF	TGTGCCAGCAGCTTCGGATCAGGAGCGAATAATTCACCCCTCCACTTT
TRBV20-1	.	.	TRBJ2-5	CSASSPERTGPTLQETQYF	TGCAGTGCTAGTTCTCCCGAGCGAACGGGTCCCACATTACAAGAGACCCAGTACTTC
TRBV19	many	TRBD1	TRBJ1-1	CASSDRGLGMNTEAFF	TGTGCCAGTAGTGACAGGGGGCTGGGGATGAACACTGAAGCTTTCTTT
TRBV7-7	.	TRBD2	TRBJ2-1	CASSFNLPGTSGRDEQFF	TGTGCTAGCAGCTTCAACCTACCCGGGACTAGCGGGAGAGATGAGCAGTTCTTC
TRBV6-2/TRBV6-3	.	TRBD1	TRBJ1-1	CASSLPGGTGFNEAFF	TGTGCCAGCAGTTTACCAGGGGGGACAGGGTTTAATGAAGCTTTCTTT
TRBV6-2/TRBV6-3	.	TRBD1	TRBJ1-2	CASSSAGTGNYGYTF	TGTGCCAGCAGTTCCGCCGGGACAGGGAACTATGGCTACACCTTC
TRBV3-1	few	.	TRBJ2-7	CASSPGTEVGEQYF	TGTGCCAGCAGCCCCGGGACGGAAGTAGGCGAGCAGTACTTC
TRBV6-6	many	.	TRBJ1-1	CASSYLGYVNTEAFF	TGTGCCAGCAGTTACCTAGGGTACGTGAACACTGAAGCTTTCTTT
TRBV9	.	.	TRBJ2-6	CASSAPQGSGANVLTF	TGTGCCAGCAGCGCCCCACAGGGCTCTGGGGCCAACGTCCTGACTTTC
TRBV7-8	many	.	TRBJ2-2	CASSLGHGKELFF	TGTGCCAGCAGCTTAGGACACGGAAAGGAGCTGTTTTTT
TRBV20-1	many	.	TRBJ1-4	CSALTVSTNEKLFF	TGCAGTGCGCTGACGGTCTCAACTAATGAAAAACTGTTTTTT